This note documents a single T cell receptor (beta chain) sequence. This entry belongs to a study of OX40 agonist ivuxolimab in advanced cancers. Sequenced by immunoSEQ multiplex PCR; TCRdb stores in-frame clones only, minus some. Here the sample spans tens of thousands of clones, roughly four fifths being singletons. The sequence derives from an adult with an advanced solid tumor such as melanoma, head and neck, liver or kidney cancer. The sequences come from CD4+ or CD8+ T cells sorted from blood, collected in a trial of the OX40 agonist ivuxolimab.

The DNA for the CDR3 is TGCAGCGTTGAAGAAGAGGGGGTGGGAAACGAGCAGTACTTC. As protein: CSVEEEGVGNEQYF. V gene TRBV29-1 combines with J gene TRBJ2-7; D is perhaps TRBD1 (6 bases). CDR3 length: 14 amino acids. Germline CDR1 SQVTM, CDR2 ANQGSEA. Trimming removed 0 bases from V and 5 bases from J, with 14 bases in between.